The 17 T cell receptor beta chains given below trace back to one sample, sequenced in a study of cytotoxic CD8 clonotypes in ibrutinib-treated CLL. The method was immunoSEQ multiplex PCR; TCRdb's version includes in-frame clones alone and lacks a portion of them. The table lists about 84,000 clones, around 83% of them singletons, with more than 5% in the top ten. The sequenced sample was PBMCs, obtained before ibrutinib treatment. These TCRs come from a human donor with chronic lymphocytic leukemia.

The chain uses TRBV11-2 and TRBJ2-3, with 7 bases aligning to TRBD2. J lost 4 bases, V lost 5 bases, and 6 bases had no gene match. CDR3 size: 14 residues. Germline lookup yields CDR1 SGHAT and CDR2 FQNNGV. The CDR3: CASSPGGGADTQYF. CDR3 DNA sequence: TGTGCCAGCAGCCCCGGTGGGGGGGCAGATACGCAGTATTTT.

This chain links TRBV10-2 with TRBJ1-1, with a weak D call TRBD1 (6 bases). This CDR3 is 14 amino acids long. Trimming removed 6 bases from V and 2 bases from J, with 13 bases in between. Per germline, CDR1 WSHSY and CDR2 SAAADI. The DNA for the CDR3 is TGCGCCAGCAGCCACGAAGGGGGAAACACTGAAGCTTTCTTT. This encodes CASSHEGGNTEAFF.

The rearrangement links TRBV7-9 to TRBJ1-5; D might be TRBD1 (5 bases). The CDR3 length is 15 residues. CDR1 and CDR2 (germline): SEHNR, FQNEAQ (reference sequence). V lost 5 bases to trimming and J lost 6 bases, with 17 bases between them. CDR3 nucleotide sequence: TGTGCCAGCAGCCAAGGGACGGCCTTGGGTCAGCCCCAGCATTTT. Its translation: CASSQGTALGQPQHF.

This chain uses TRBV7-9 with TRBJ2-1, with TRBD2 matching over 10 bases. J lost 4 bases, V lost 2 bases, and 8 bases had no gene match. CDR1 is SEHNR, CDR2 FQNEAQ, per germline (reference sequence). There are 17 residues in the CDR3. The CDR3: CASSLRLAGVAYNEQFF. Written as DNA, the CDR3 is TGTGCCAGCAGCTTACGTCTAGCGGGAGTCGCGTACAATGAGCAGTTCTTC.

The J gene is TRBJ1-4, the V gene TRBV4-1, with 9 bases fitting TRBD1. Losses at the gene ends were 3 bases for V and 3 bases for J; bases not matched to a gene: 8. The CDR3 sequence is 17 residues long. CDR1 is MGHRA and CDR2 is YSYEKL in the germline V gene. The CDR3 nucleotides read TGCGCCAGCAGCCATGAACAATGGACAGGGGCTAATGAAAAACTGTTTTTT. This codes for CASSHEQWTGANEKLFF.

This chain joins TRBV28 and TRBJ1-1; D remains unclear. Germline values: CDR1 MDHEN, CDR2 SYDVKM. This CDR3 has 14 amino acids. V gave up 5 bases and J gave up 3 bases, with 13 bases separating them. This CDR3 is CASSAWGLYTEAFF. In DNA, the CDR3 is TGTGCCAGCAGTGCCTGGGGATTGTACACTGAAGCTTTCTTT.

The chain joins TRBV7-9 to TRBJ2-2; D is undetermined. Germline values: CDR1 SEHNR, CDR2 FQNEAQ (reference sequence). Trimming shortened V by 4 bases and J by 6 bases, and 9 bases separated the two germline ends. This CDR3 spans 13 amino acids. The CDR3 spells CASSSYRAGELFF. The CDR3 DNA sequence: TGTGCCAGCAGCTCGTACCGGGCCGGGGAGCTGTTTTTT.

The rearrangement uses TRBV5-1 and TRBJ2-3; D unresolved. V lost 5 bases and J lost 3, with 31 bases in between. CDR1 is SGHRS and CDR2 is YFSETQ in the germline V gene. This CDR3 is built from 20 residues. CDR3 loop: CASRPRVYFTTERLTDTQYF. The CDR3 DNA sequence: TGCGCCAGCAGACCCCGGGTTTATTTCACCACGGAACGATTAACAGATACGCAGTATTTT.

The V call is TRBV6-5, the J call TRBJ1-4; D remains ambiguous. The CDR3 runs to 15 residues. Trimming shortened V by 5 bases and J by 5 bases, and 15 bases separated the two germline ends. Germline values: CDR1 MNHEY, CDR2 SVGAGI. The CDR3 here is CASSPPGIRNEKLFF. CDR3 nucleotide sequence: TGTGCCAGCAGTCCCCCGGGTATACGAAATGAAAAACTGTTTTTT.

The V call is TRBV2, the J call TRBJ2-7; perhaps TRBD2 as D (5 bases). V was clipped by 6 bases and J by 0 bases, with 12 bases between them. The CDR3 totals 14 residues. Germline values: CDR1 SNHLY, CDR2 FYNNEI. The CDR3 DNA reads TGTGCCAGCAGATGGAGGCAGGCCTCCTACGAGCAGTACTTC. Translating gives CASRWRQASYEQYF.

The chain carries TRBV11-3 and TRBJ2-5; no clear D. The CDR3 has 14 residues. Trimming shortened V by 4 bases and J by 2 bases, and 11 bases separated the two germline ends. CDR1 and CDR2 (germline): SGHNT, YENEEA. The CDR3 sequence: CASSSRSTQETQYF. The CDR3 DNA is TGTGCCAGCAGCTCGCGCTCGACTCAAGAGACCCAGTACTTC.

The count of this clone is one. This chain links TRBV5-1 with TRBJ2-2; D unresolved. Germline loops: CDR1 SGHRS, CDR2 YFSETQ. V was trimmed by 0 bases and J by 0 bases, leaving 9 bases between them. The CDR3 runs to 16 residues. CDR3 sequence reads: CASSLGSSTNTGELFF. In nucleotides, the CDR3 is TGCGCCAGCAGCTTGGGATCATCAACGAACACCGGGGAGCTGTTTTTT.

This rearrangement joins TRBV19 to TRBJ2-2; D is perhaps TRBD1 (7 bases). Germline V gene sequence: CDR1 LNHDA, CDR2 SQIVND (reference sequence). The V gene lost 2 bases and the J gene lost 7 bases, with 11 bases spanning the gap. There are 14 residues in the CDR3. CDR3 nucleotides: TGTGCCAGTAGTATAAGACAGGGAGGCGGGGAGCTGTTTTTT. Protein: CASSIRQGGGELFF.

The chain recombines TRBV19 with TRBJ2-7, with 15 positions matching TRBD2. Germline V CDR1 and CDR2: LNHDA, SQIVND (reference sequence). The V and J ends lost 6 bases and 5 bases, in that order; junction bases with no gene match: 14. This CDR3 has 18 amino acids. CDR3 sequence (DNA): TGTGCCAGTAGGATTCGGACTAGCGGGAGGGCCTCGCTCAACGAGCAGTACTTC. Translated, it gives CASRIRTSGRASLNEQYF.

The chain has TRBV18 and TRBJ2-1, with D perhaps being TRBD1 or TRBD2 (5 bases each). CDR1 is KGHSH and CDR2 is LQKENI in the germline V gene. The CDR3 has 15 residues. Trimming removed 2 bases at V and 0 bases at J, with 8 bases between. CDR3 coding DNA: TGTGCCAGCTCACCAGGGGCGGGCTCCTACAATGAGCAGTTCTTC. It specifies CASSPGAGSYNEQFF.

V usage is TRBV27 and J usage is TRBJ2-3, with TRBD2 matching over 7 bases. There are 15 residues in the CDR3. J lost 2 bases, V lost 3 bases, and 5 bases had no gene match. The germline CDR1 and CDR2 sequences are MNHEY and SMNVEV (reference sequence). The CDR3: CASSLAGVLTDTQYF. The DNA of the CDR3 is TGTGCCAGCAGTTTGGCGGGAGTTCTCACAGATACGCAGTATTTT.

The chain employs TRBV18 and TRBJ2-5; TRBD2 matches at 11 bases. The junction had 7 bases not matched to a gene; V was cut back by 3 bases and J by 4 bases. The V gene's germline CDR1 is KGHSH and CDR2 LQKENI. The CDR3 is 16 residues long. The DNA of the CDR3 is TGTGCCAGCTCACCCCAGACTAGCGGGACCGGAGAGACCCAGTACTTC. This encodes CASSPQTSGTGETQYF.